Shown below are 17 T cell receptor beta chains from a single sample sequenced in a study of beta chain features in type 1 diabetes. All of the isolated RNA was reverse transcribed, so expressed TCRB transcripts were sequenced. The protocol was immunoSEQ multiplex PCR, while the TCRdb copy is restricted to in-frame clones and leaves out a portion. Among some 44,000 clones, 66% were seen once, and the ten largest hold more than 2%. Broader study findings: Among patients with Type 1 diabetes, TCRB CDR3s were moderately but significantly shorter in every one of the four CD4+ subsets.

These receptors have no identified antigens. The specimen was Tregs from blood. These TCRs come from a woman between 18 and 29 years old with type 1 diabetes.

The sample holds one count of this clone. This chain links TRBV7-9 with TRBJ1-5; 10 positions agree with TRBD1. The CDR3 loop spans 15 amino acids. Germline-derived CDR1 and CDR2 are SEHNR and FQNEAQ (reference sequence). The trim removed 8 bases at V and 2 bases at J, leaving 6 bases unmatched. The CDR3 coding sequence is TGTGCCAGCGATTACGGGACAGGGGGCAATCAGCCCCAGCATTTT. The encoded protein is CASDYGTGGNQPQHF.

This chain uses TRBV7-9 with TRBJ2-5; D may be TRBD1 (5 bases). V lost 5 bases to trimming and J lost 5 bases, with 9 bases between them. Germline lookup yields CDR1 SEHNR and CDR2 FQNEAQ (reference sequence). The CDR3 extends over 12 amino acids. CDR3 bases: TGTGCCAGCAGCCAGGGCTGGGAGACCCAGTACTTC. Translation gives CASSQGWETQYF.

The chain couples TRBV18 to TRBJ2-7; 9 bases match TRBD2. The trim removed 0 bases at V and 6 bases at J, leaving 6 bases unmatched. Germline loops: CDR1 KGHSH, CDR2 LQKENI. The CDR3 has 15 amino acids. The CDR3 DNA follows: TGTGCCAGCTCACCACCGGGCGGGAGGGCCGTCGAGCAGTACTTC. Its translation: CASSPPGGRAVEQYF.

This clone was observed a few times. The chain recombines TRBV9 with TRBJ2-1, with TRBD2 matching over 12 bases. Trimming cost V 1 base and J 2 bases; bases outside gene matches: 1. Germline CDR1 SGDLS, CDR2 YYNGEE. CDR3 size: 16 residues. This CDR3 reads CASSVLAGGAYNEQFF. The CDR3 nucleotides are TGTGCCAGCAGCGTACTAGCGGGGGGGGCCTACAATGAGCAGTTCTTC.

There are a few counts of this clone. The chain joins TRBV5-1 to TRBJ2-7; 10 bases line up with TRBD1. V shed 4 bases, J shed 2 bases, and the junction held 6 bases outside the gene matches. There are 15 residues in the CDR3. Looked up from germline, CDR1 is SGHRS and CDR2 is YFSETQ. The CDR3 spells CASSPGQGNTYEQYF. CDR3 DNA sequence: TGCGCCAGCAGCCCGGGACAGGGGAATACCTACGAGCAGTACTTC.

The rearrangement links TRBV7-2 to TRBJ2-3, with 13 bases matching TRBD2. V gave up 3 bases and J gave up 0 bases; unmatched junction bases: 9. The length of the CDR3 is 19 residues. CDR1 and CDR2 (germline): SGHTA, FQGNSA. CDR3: CASSLQRTSGRTSTDTQYF. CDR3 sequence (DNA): TGTGCCAGCAGCTTGCAACGGACTAGCGGGAGAACTAGCACAGATACGCAGTATTTT.

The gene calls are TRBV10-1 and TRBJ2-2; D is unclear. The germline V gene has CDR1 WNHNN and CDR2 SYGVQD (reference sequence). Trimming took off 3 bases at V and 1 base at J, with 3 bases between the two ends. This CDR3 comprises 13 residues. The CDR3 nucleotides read TGCGCCAGCAGTGACAGGAACACCGGGGAGCTGTTTTTT. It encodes CASSDRNTGELFF.

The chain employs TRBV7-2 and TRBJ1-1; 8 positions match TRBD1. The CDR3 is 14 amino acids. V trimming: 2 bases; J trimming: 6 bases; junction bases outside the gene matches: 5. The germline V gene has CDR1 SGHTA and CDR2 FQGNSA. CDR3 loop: CASSLFRGLAEAFF. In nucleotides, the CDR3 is TGTGCCAGCAGCTTATTCAGGGGGCTCGCTGAAGCTTTCTTT.

The CDR3 spells CASIRRSEAFF. In DNA, the CDR3 is TGTGCCAGTATTCGGAGAAGTGAAGCTTTCTTT. This chain connects TRBV19 to TRBJ1-1; D gene uncertain. Trimming shortened V by 7 bases and J by 7 bases, and 10 bases separated the two germline ends. The CDR3 covers 11 residues. Germline V lookup: CDR1 LNHDA, CDR2 SQIVND (reference sequence).

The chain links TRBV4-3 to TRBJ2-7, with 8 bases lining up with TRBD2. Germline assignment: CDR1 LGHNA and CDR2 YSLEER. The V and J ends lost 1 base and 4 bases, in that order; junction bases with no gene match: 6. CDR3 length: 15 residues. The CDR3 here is CASSQVVSGTYEQYF. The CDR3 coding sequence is TGCGCCAGCAGCCAAGTTGTTAGCGGGACTTACGAGCAGTACTTC.

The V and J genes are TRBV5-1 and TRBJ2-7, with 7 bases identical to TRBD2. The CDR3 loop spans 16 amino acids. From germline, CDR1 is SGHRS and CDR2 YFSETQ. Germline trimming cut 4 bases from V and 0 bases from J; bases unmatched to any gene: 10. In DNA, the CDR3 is TGCGCCAGCAGCCCGGGGGGAGCGGGTATCTCCTACGAGCAGTACTTC. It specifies CASSPGGAGISYEQYF.

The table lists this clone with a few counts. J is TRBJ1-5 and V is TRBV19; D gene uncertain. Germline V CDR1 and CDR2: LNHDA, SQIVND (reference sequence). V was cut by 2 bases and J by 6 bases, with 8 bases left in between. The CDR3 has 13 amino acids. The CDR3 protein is CASSISGRQPQHF. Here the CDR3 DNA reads TGTGCCAGTAGTATATCGGGTCGTCAGCCCCAGCATTTT.

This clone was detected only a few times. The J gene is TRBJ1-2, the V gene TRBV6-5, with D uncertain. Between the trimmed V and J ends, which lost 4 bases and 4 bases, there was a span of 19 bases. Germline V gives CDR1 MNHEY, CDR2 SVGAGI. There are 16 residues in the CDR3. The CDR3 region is CASSSGHGQRGYGYTF. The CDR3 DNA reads TGTGCCAGCAGTTCTGGCCACGGGCAGCGGGGCTATGGCTACACCTTC.

Here the CDR3 DNA reads TGTGCCAGCAGCTTAACAGATAATTCACCCCTCCACTTT. Translated, it gives CASSLTDNSPLHF. The rearrangement joins TRBV7-9 to TRBJ1-6; D call uncertain. V was shortened by 2 bases and J by 5 bases, with 4 bases between the two germline ends. CDR1 and CDR2 from the germline V gene are SEHNR and FQNEAQ (reference sequence). The CDR3 length is 13 residues.

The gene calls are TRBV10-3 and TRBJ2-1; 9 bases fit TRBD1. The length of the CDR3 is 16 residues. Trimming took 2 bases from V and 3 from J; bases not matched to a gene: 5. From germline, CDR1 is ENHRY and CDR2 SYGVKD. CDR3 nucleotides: TGTGCCATCAGTGAGGCACAGGGGGCAGACTACAATGAGCAGTTCTTC. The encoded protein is CAISEAQGADYNEQFF.

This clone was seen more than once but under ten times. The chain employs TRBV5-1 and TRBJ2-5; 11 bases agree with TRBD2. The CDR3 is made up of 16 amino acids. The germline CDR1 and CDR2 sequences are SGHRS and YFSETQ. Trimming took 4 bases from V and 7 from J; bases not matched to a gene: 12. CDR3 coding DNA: TGCGCCAGCAGCCCGACTAGCGGGATGGTCCCGAGGACCCAGTACTTC. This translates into CASSPTSGMVPRTQYF. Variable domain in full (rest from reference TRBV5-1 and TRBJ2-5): KAGVTQTPRYLIKTRGQQVTLSCSPISGHRSVSWYQQTPGQGLQFLFEYFSETQRNKGNFPGRFSGRQFSNSRSEMNVSTLELGDSALYLCASSPTSGMVPRTQYFGPGTRLLVL.

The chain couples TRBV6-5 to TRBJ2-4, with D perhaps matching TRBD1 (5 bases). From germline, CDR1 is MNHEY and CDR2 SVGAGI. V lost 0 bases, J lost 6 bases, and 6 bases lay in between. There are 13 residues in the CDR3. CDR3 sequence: CASSYSRGNIQYF. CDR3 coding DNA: TGTGCCAGCAGTTACTCTAGGGGAAACATTCAGTACTTC.